These T cell receptor beta chains were read from a single sample in a study of shared clonotypes between healthy human individuals. Data came from immunoSEQ multiplex PCR; TCRdb stores just in-frame clones and leaves some out. The table lists approximately 600,000 clones, approximately 95% of them singletons. Sequencing was done on a sample of naive CD8+ T cells sorted from blood. Source of these receptors: a woman aged 25 to 39 in good health. The CDR3 runs from the conserved cysteine through the conserved F or W. D genes are given only for firm matches. The listing skips clone size in some rows; elsewhere it reads once, few, many or a size class.

D: .; V: TRBV27; size: .; J: TRBJ1-1; CDR3: CASSLLGNTEAFF; DNA: TGTGCCAGCAGTTTATTGGGGAACACTGAAGCTTTCTTT
D: TRBD1; V: TRBV11-3; size: .; J: TRBJ2-1; CDR3: CASSDRESGVGNEQFF; DNA: TGTGCCAGCAGCGACAGGGAGAGTGGGGTAGGGAATGAGCAGTTCTTC
D: TRBD2; V: TRBV19; size: .; J: TRBJ2-1; CDR3: CASSYAGLDLNEQFF; DNA: TGTGCCAGTAGTTATGCGGGACTAGATCTTAATGAGCAGTTCTTC
D: .; V: TRBV7-3; size: .; J: TRBJ2-5; CDR3: CASSPSMDRQEIQYF; DNA: TGTGCCAGCAGCCCATCGATGGACCGGCAAGAGATCCAGTACTTC
D: .; V: TRBV6-5; size: .; J: TRBJ2-7; CDR3: CASSYGGIGYEQYF; DNA: TGTGCCAGCAGTTACGGGGGGATCGGGTACGAGCAGTACTTC
D: TRBD1; V: TRBV7-8; size: .; J: TRBJ2-1; CDR3: CASRNRGNYNEQFF; DNA: TGTGCCAGCAGGAACAGGGGGAACTACAATGAGCAGTTCTTC
D: TRBD1; V: TRBV4-1; size: .; J: TRBJ1-1; CDR3: CASSQGGQGAWDTEAFF; DNA: TGCGCCAGCAGCCAAGGGGGCCAGGGGGCGTGGGACACTGAAGCTTTCTTT
D: TRBD2; V: TRBV28; size: .; J: TRBJ2-7; CDR3: CASSSGSGRGEEQYF; DNA: TGTGCCAGCAGTTCGGGTAGCGGGAGAGGAGAAGAGCAGTACTTC
D: .; V: TRBV28; size: .; J: TRBJ2-5; CDR3: CASSLWLSGARQETQYF; DNA: TGTGCCAGCAGTTTATGGCTCTCGGGGGCCAGACAAGAGACCCAGTACTTC
D: .; V: TRBV27; size: .; J: TRBJ2-7; CDR3: CASSLSRSTYEQYF; DNA: TGTGCCAGCAGTTTATCCAGGTCTACGTACGAGCAGTACTTC
D: .; V: TRBV28; size: .; J: TRBJ2-2; CDR3: CASSLPTRGWSTGELFF; DNA: TGTGCCAGCAGTTTACCTACCCGGGGGTGGAGCACCGGGGAGCTGTTTTTT
D: .; V: TRBV4-1; size: .; J: TRBJ1-1; CDR3: CASSQGQMNTEAFF; DNA: TGCGCCAGCAGCCAAGGACAGATGAACACTGAAGCTTTCTTT
D: .; V: TRBV15; size: .; J: TRBJ2-3; CDR3: CATSSDRYTDTQYF; DNA: TGTGCCACCAGCAGTGACAGGTACACAGATACGCAGTATTTT
D: .; V: TRBV7-3; size: .; J: TRBJ1-1; CDR3: CASSLEGGLAFF; DNA: TGTGCCAGCAGCCTGGAGGGGGGGCTTGCTTTCTTT
D: .; V: TRBV6-6; size: .; J: TRBJ1-5; CDR3: CASSYGGETQPQHF; DNA: TGTGCCAGCAGTTATGGGGGAGAGACCCAGCCCCAGCATTTT
D: TRBD1; V: TRBV13; size: .; J: TRBJ2-7; CDR3: CASSPDRGRYEQYF; DNA: TGTGCCAGCAGCCCCGACAGGGGTAGGTACGAGCAGTACTTC
D: .; V: TRBV19; size: once; J: TRBJ2-7; CDR3: CASSVRDISSYEQYF; DNA: TGTGCCAGTAGTGTCCGGGACATAAGCTCCTACGAGCAGTACTTC
D: .; V: TRBV7-6; size: .; J: TRBJ2-1; CDR3: CASSSGPLVEQFF; DNA: TGTGCCAGCAGCTCCGGACCATTGGTTGAGCAGTTCTTC
D: TRBD2; V: TRBV5-1; size: .; J: TRBJ2-7; CDR3: CASSPRLAGENEQYF; DNA: TGCGCCAGCAGCCCGAGACTAGCGGGAGAGAACGAGCAGTACTTC
D: .; V: TRBV27; size: .; J: TRBJ2-7; CDR3: CASARGMLTYEQYF; DNA: TGTGCCAGCGCGAGAGGGATGTTAACCTACGAGCAGTACTTC
D: TRBD1; V: TRBV7-9; size: .; J: TRBJ2-3; CDR3: CASSMGQGAADTQYF; DNA: TGTGCCAGCAGCATGGGACAGGGTGCGGCAGATACGCAGTATTTT
D: TRBD1; V: TRBV5-8; size: .; J: TRBJ2-7; CDR3: CASSVRDRVLIEQYF; DNA: TGTGCCAGCAGCGTCCGAGACAGGGTACTTATCGAGCAGTACTTC
D: .; V: TRBV19; size: once; J: TRBJ2-1; CDR3: CASSILAGEGLEQFF; DNA: TGTGCCAGTAGTATCTTGGCGGGTGAAGGTCTCGAGCAGTTCTTC
D: .; V: TRBV5-6; size: .; J: TRBJ2-1; CDR3: CASSVRLRVFDEQFF; DNA: TGTGCCAGCAGCGTCCGACTAAGGGTTTTCGATGAGCAGTTCTTC
D: .; V: TRBV20-1; size: .; J: TRBJ1-1; CDR3: CSEGDTEAFF; DNA: TGCAGTGAGGGGGACACTGAAGCTTTCTTT
D: TRBD1; V: TRBV9; size: .; J: TRBJ1-5; CDR3: CASSTRSWGQGLTIQHF; DNA: TGTGCCAGCAGCACTCGGTCGTGGGGACAGGGGCTAACAATCCAGCATTTT
D: .; V: TRBV11-2; size: .; J: TRBJ2-7; CDR3: CASSPASETGMVWEQYF; DNA: TGTGCCAGCAGCCCGGCGAGTGAAACAGGGATGGTGTGGGAGCAGTACTTC
D: .; V: TRBV28; size: .; J: TRBJ2-7; CDR3: CASSLDGGEQYF; DNA: TGTGCCAGCAGTTTAGACGGCGGCGAGCAGTACTTC
D: TRBD1; V: TRBV4-1; size: .; J: TRBJ1-2; CDR3: CASSQIPGQGVFGYGYTF; DNA: TGCGCCAGCAGCCAAATACCGGGACAGGGGGTCTTCGGCTATGGCTACACCTTC
D: .; V: TRBV7-9; size: .; J: TRBJ2-7; CDR3: CASSIGLVREQYF; DNA: TGTGCCAGCAGTATCGGGCTAGTAAGGGAGCAGTACTTC
D: .; V: TRBV27; size: .; J: TRBJ1-5; CDR3: CASSRTEGPPQHF; DNA: TGTGCCAGCAGTCGCACGGAAGGGCCGCCCCAGCATTTT
D: TRBD1; V: TRBV27; size: .; J: TRBJ2-1; CDR3: CASSLYGQGNEQFF; DNA: TGTGCCAGCAGTTTATATGGACAGGGCAATGAGCAGTTCTTC
D: .; V: TRBV9; size: .; J: TRBJ2-1; CDR3: CASSAWGDSSNEQFF; DNA: TGTGCCAGCAGCGCCTGGGGGGATAGCTCGAATGAGCAGTTCTTC
D: .; V: TRBV5-1; size: .; J: TRBJ1-6; CDR3: CASSLLALQGSSYNSPLHF; DNA: TGCGCCAGCAGCTTGTTGGCCCTACAGGGAAGCTCCTATAATTCACCCCTCCACTTT
D: .; V: TRBV28; size: .; J: TRBJ1-2; CDR3: CASSNPLGGLLTF; DNA: TGTGCCAGCAGTAATCCCCTCGGTGGACTGTTGACCTTC
D: TRBD2; V: TRBV2; size: .; J: TRBJ2-1; CDR3: CASREDDYNEQFF; DNA: TGTGCCAGTCGGGAGGACGACTACAATGAGCAGTTCTTC
D: TRBD2; V: TRBV28; size: .; J: TRBJ2-3; CDR3: CASSLSGASTDTQYF; DNA: TGTGCCAGCAGTTTAAGCGGGGCTAGCACAGATACGCAGTATTTT
D: .; V: TRBV7-8; size: .; J: TRBJ1-1; CDR3: CASSSSRGYTEAFF; DNA: TGTGCCAGCAGCAGTTCGAGGGGGTACACTGAAGCTTTCTTT
D: .; V: TRBV28; size: .; J: TRBJ1-6; CDR3: CASSFSGSINSPLHF; DNA: TGTGCCAGCAGTTTTTCGGGCAGCATAAATTCACCCCTCCACTTT
D: .; V: TRBV5-8; size: .; J: TRBJ2-2; CDR3: CASSLLSGPGELFF; DNA: TGTGCCAGCAGCTTACTCTCGGGTCCCGGGGAGCTGTTTTTT
D: .; V: TRBV9; size: once; J: TRBJ1-1; CDR3: CASSVETENTEAFF; DNA: TGTGCCAGCAGCGTAGAAACAGAGAACACTGAAGCTTTCTTT
D: .; V: TRBV5-1; size: few; J: TRBJ2-1; CDR3: CASSLDSSSYNEQFF; DNA: TGCGCCAGCAGCTTGGACAGTAGCTCCTACAATGAGCAGTTCTTC
D: .; V: TRBV5-4; size: .; J: TRBJ2-7; CDR3: CASSYPPSSGQIHEQYF; DNA: TGTGCCAGCAGCTACCCCCCATCATCGGGACAAATTCACGAGCAGTACTTC
D: TRBD2; V: TRBV27; size: .; J: TRBJ2-1; CDR3: CASSRVLAGGPGEQFF; DNA: TGTGCCAGCAGCCGTGTACTAGCGGGAGGCCCCGGTGAGCAGTTCTTC
D: .; V: TRBV7-9; size: .; J: TRBJ1-2; CDR3: CASSHTDGNYGYTF; DNA: TGTGCCAGCAGCCATACCGACGGAAACTATGGCTACACCTTC
D: .; V: TRBV6-1; size: .; J: TRBJ2-5; CDR3: CASSGMETQYF; DNA: TGTGCCAGCAGTGGAATGGAGACCCAGTACTTC